This entry lists 16 T cell receptor beta chains sequenced from one sample in a study of molecular identifiers for immune sequencing clone quantification. One entry per CDR3 protein, called by TCRdb with MiXCR from the PCR reads. The table shows approximately 630,000 distinct CDR3 sequences, with around 25% occurring only once. Material: naive CD8+ T cells from blood, with Jurkat cell RNA spiked in. Subset specified: FACS-sorted CD8+CD4-CCR7+CD45RA+ naive T cells. The source is a human donor in good health. Some libraries in this study had Jurkat cell RNA spiked in.

The sample holds many counts of this clonotype. This rearrangement joins TRBV15 to TRBJ2-5; a weak D match, TRBD1 (5 bases). This CDR3 has 14 amino acids. Germline V gives CDR1 LNHNV, CDR2 YYDKDF (reference sequence). V lost 0 bases and J lost 3, with 8 bases in between. This chain's CDR3 is CATSRDKGEETQYF. CDR3 in DNA: TGTGCCACCAGCAGAGATAAAGGGGAAGAGACCCAGTACTTC.

The chain recombines TRBV4-1 with TRBJ2-5; maybe TRBD2 (6 bases). Trimming pared 0 bases from V and 1 base from J, leaving 9 bases between. Germline assignment: CDR1 MGHRA and CDR2 YSYEKL. The CDR3 extends over 15 amino acids. CDR3 loop: CASSQEGGSQETQYF. CDR3 DNA: TGCGCCAGCAGCCAAGAGGGGGGTTCCCAAGAGACCCAGTACTTC.

This clonotype was observed many times. The V call is TRBV29-1, the J call TRBJ2-4, with D uncertain. The CDR3 contains 13 residues. CDR1 and CDR2 (germline): SQVTM, ANQGSEA. V was cut by 4 bases and J by 0 bases, with 7 bases left in between. CDR3 DNA sequence: TGCAGCGTTGTGGCCCTAGCCAAAAACATTCAGTACTTC. It codes for CSVVALAKNIQYF.

This clonotype was seen at least ten times. The J gene is TRBJ2-5, the V gene TRBV6-5, with 11 bases identical to TRBD2. The V and J ends lost 7 bases and 5 bases, in that order; junction bases with no gene match: 6. CDR1 is MNHEY and CDR2 is SVGAGI in the germline V gene. CDR3 length: 14 residues. The CDR3 DNA reads TGTGCCAGCAATATAGCGGGGGGGCAGGAGACCCAGTACTTC. As protein: CASNIAGGQETQYF.

About this clonotype itself: One end of the junction varies from germline; a read error may be responsible. V gene TRBV12-3 or TRBV12-4 combines with J gene TRBJ2-1, with TRBD2 matching over 9 bases. CDR3 length: 15 residues. CDR3 region: CARSRGGGANNEQFF. DNA for the CDR3: TGTGCCCGCAGCCGCGGGGGGGGGGCAAACAATGAGCAGTTCTTC.

This clonotype was detected only a few times. The CDR3 sequence is CASSPGTYAHNEQFF. The DNA for the CDR3 is TGTGCCAGCAGCCCCGGGACGTACGCCCACAATGAGCAGTTCTTC. This chain uses TRBV5-6 with TRBJ2-1; the D call may be TRBD1 or TRBD2 (5 bases each). V was cut by 4 bases and J by 5 bases, with 16 bases left in between. The CDR3 totals 15 residues. Per germline, CDR1 SGHDT and CDR2 YYEEEE.

The chain couples TRBV7-2 to TRBJ1-4, with D possibly being TRBD1 (6 bases). V was pared by 4 bases and J by 0 bases, with 15 bases between. Germline CDR1 and CDR2: SGHTA and FQGNSA. The CDR3 extends over 17 amino acids. CDR3 sequence: CASSSFGTIATNEKLFF. DNA for the CDR3: TGTGCCAGCAGCTCCTTTGGGACAATAGCAACTAATGAAAAACTGTTTTTT.

At least ten counts were recorded for this clonotype. The chain recombines TRBV29-1 with TRBJ2-2; D might be TRBD1 (5 bases). Germline V gives CDR1 SQVTM, CDR2 ANQGSEA. The CDR3 loop spans 13 amino acids. V was trimmed by 3 bases and J by 8 bases, leaving 13 bases between them. The CDR3 DNA follows: TGCAGCGTTGATGGGGCAGTAGCTGGGGAGCTGTTTTTT. This codes for CSVDGAVAGELFF.

This clonotype was seen a handful of times. A read error may account for a junction end that differs from germline. V and J are TRBV9 and TRBJ2-1; possibly TRBD1 or TRBD2 for D (5 bases each). Per germline, CDR1 SGDLS and CDR2 YYNGEE. The CDR3 loop spans 14 amino acids. This chain's CDR3 is CASRVGVGVGEQFF. The CDR3 bases are TGTGCCAGCAGAGTAGGGGTGGGGGTAGGTGAGCAGTTCTTC.

A remark on this clonotype: Since a much larger clone is just one base distant, this may be a read error. This chain connects TRBV27 to TRBJ2-7, with 7 bases identical to TRBD1. Germline V gene lookup returns CDR1 MNHEY and CDR2 SMNVEV (reference sequence). This CDR3 has 13 residues. The chain's CDR3 is CARSPGGTGEQYF. Written as DNA, the CDR3 is TGTGCCCGCAGTCCAGGGGGAACGGGAGAGCAGTACTTC.

This clonotype has only a few counts. The chain is built from TRBV30 and TRBJ1-5, with 8 bases lining up with TRBD1. The CDR3 has 13 amino acids. J gave up 2 bases and V 8 bases, and 5 bases lay outside the gene matches. Germline loops: CDR1 GTSNPN, CDR2 SVGIG (reference sequence). CDR3 coding DNA: TGTGCCATGGACAGGGAAGGCAATCAGCCCCAGCATTTT. It yields the protein CAMDREGNQPQHF.

The table lists this clonotype with many counts. The rearrangement uses TRBV30 and TRBJ2-7, with D possibly called TRBD1 or TRBD2 (5 bases each). The V gene lost 2 bases and the J gene lost 2 bases, with 10 bases spanning the gap. This CDR3 is 13 amino acids long. Germline V CDR1 and CDR2: GTSNPN, SVGIG (reference sequence). CDR3 residues: CAWSLGPAYEQYF. The CDR3 DNA reads as TGTGCCTGGAGTCTGGGACCAGCCTACGAGCAGTACTTC.

The gene calls are TRBV27 and TRBJ2-3; D uncertain. V was trimmed by 1 base and J by 4 bases, leaving 6 bases between them. This CDR3 has 13 residues. Germline V CDR1 and CDR2: MNHEY, SMNVEV (reference sequence). This CDR3 is CASSLFVSDTQYF. The CDR3 region has the DNA TGTGCCAGCAGTTTATTTGTGTCAGATACGCAGTATTTT.

Of note for this clonotype: Being one base from a much bigger clone, this may be a read error. The chain joins TRBV5-1 to TRBJ2-3; 7 bases fit TRBD1. CDR3 length: 16 residues. Germline V gene lookup returns CDR1 SGHRS and CDR2 YFSETQ. The CDR3 coding sequence is TGCGCCAGCAGCTGGGCCGGGACAGAGAGCACAGATACGCGGTATTTT. This encodes CASSWAGTESTDTRYF.

Turning to this clonotype: Likely a read error: the CDR3 ends without its conserved phenylalanine or tryptophan. V is TRBV27 and J is TRBJ2-7; D possibly matches TRBD1 or TRBD2 (5 bases each). The length of the CDR3 is 15 residues. The V gene lost 2 bases and the J gene lost 0 bases, with 11 bases spanning the gap. Per germline, CDR1 MNHEY and CDR2 SMNVEV (reference sequence). This chain's CDR3 is CASSLGTGISYEQYL. The CDR3 nucleotides are TGTGCCAGCAGTTTAGGGACCGGCATCTCCTACGAGCAGTACCTC.

The table lists this clonotype with a few counts. The chain combines TRBV4-3 with TRBJ2-2, with 7 bases lining up with TRBD2. This CDR3 contains 16 residues. Germline V gene lookup returns CDR1 LGHNA and CDR2 YSLEER. With 0 bases clipped from V and 6 bases from J, the junction kept 7 bases outside the gene matches. Here the CDR3 DNA reads TGCGCCAGCAGCCAAGAGGGAGGGAGCCGATCCGGGGAGCTGTTTTTT. This encodes CASSQEGGSRSGELFF.